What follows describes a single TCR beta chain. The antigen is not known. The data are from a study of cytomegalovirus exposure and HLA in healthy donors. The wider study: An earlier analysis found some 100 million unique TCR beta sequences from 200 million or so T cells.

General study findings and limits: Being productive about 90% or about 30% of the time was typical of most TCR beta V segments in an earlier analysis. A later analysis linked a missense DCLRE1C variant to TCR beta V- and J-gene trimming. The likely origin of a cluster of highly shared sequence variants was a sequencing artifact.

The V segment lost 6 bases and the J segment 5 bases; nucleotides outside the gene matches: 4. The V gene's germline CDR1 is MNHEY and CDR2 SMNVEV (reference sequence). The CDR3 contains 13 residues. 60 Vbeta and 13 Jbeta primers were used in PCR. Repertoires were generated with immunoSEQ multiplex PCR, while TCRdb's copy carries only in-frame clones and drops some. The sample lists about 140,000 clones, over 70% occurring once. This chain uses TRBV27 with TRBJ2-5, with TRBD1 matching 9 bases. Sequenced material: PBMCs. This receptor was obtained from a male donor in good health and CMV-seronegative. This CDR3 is CASRQGAWETQYF. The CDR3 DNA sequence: TGTGCCAGCAGACAGGGGGCTTGGGAGACCCAGTACTTC.